Below are 26 T cell receptor beta chains sequenced from a single sample in a study of molecular identifiers for immune sequencing clone quantification. In TCRdb, the PCR reads were re-called with MiXCR into one record per CDR3 protein. Of under 600,000 distinct CDR3 sequences in the sample, about 25% were seen once. The sequencing sample was made of naive CD8+ T cells from blood, with Jurkat cell RNA spiked in. Subset given: FACS-sorted CD8+CD4-CCR7+CD45RA+ naive T cells. These receptor sequences come from a human donor in good health. Some libraries in this study had Jurkat cell RNA spiked in.

J is TRBJ2-7 and V is TRBV5-1, with 7 bases that match TRBD1. J lost 0 bases, V lost 2 bases, and 5 bases had no gene match. The germline V gene has CDR1 SGHRS and CDR2 YFSETQ. The CDR3 contains 15 residues. In DNA, the CDR3 is TGCGCCAGCAGCTTACAATACAGGGGCTCCTACGAGCAGTACTTC. Its translation: CASSLQYRGSYEQYF.

CDR3 region: CSAKPGTDTLGTQYF. CDR3 coding DNA: TGCAGTGCCAAACCCGGGACAGATACCTTGGGTACGCAGTATTTT. The chain links TRBV20-1 to TRBJ2-3; the match to TRBD1 covers 7 bases. Looked up from germline, CDR1 is DFQATT and CDR2 is SNEGSKA (reference sequence). The V and J ends lost 6 bases and 8 bases, in that order; junction bases with no gene match: 17. The CDR3 has 15 residues.

V and J are TRBV30 and TRBJ2-7; 7 bases fit TRBD1. The length of the CDR3 is 13 residues. J gave up 2 bases and V 3 bases, and 4 bases lay outside the gene matches. Looked up from germline, CDR1 is GTSNPN and CDR2 is SVGIG (reference sequence). CDR3 sequence reads: CAWRPGQTYEQYF. The DNA for the CDR3 is TGTGCCTGGAGGCCGGGACAGACCTACGAGCAGTACTTC. The variable domain in full, completed from reference TRBV30 and TRBJ2-7, reads SQTIHQWPATLVQPVGSPLSLECTVEGTSNPNLYWYRQAAGRGLQLLFYSVGIGQISSEVPQNLSASRPQDRQFILSSKKLLLSDSGFYLCAWRPGQTYEQYFGPGTRLTVT.

The CDR3, as DNA: TGTGCCAGCACCCGTGGGGCCCTGAGCTCCTACGAGCAGTACTTC. It translates to CASTRGALSSYEQYF. The rearrangement uses TRBV6-2 or TRBV6-3 and TRBJ2-7; maybe TRBD1 (5 bases). Germline V lookup: CDR1 MNHEY, CDR2 SVGEGT. The CDR3 contains 15 residues. V was shortened by 7 bases and J by 0 bases, with 16 bases between the two germline ends.

This clonotype was seen at least ten times. The gene calls are TRBV29-1 and TRBJ1-1; D not resolved. The germline CDR1 and CDR2 sequences are SQVTM and ANQGSEA. The CDR3 runs to 14 residues. Trimming shortened V by 0 bases and J by 1 base, and 9 bases separated the two germline ends. CDR3 sequence reads: CSVEDRIGNTEAFF. Written as DNA, the CDR3 is TGCAGCGTTGAAGATAGGATAGGGAACACTGAAGCTTTCTTT.

On this clonotype: A read error may account for a junction end that differs from germline. V gene TRBV12-3 or TRBV12-4 combines with J gene TRBJ2-1, with TRBD2 matching over 15 bases. The length of the CDR3 is 18 residues. The CDR3 region has the DNA TGTGCCAGCAGTTCCGGGACTAGCGGGAGGACCCCCTACAATGAGCAGCTCTTC. This translates into CASSSGTSGRTPYNEQLF.

The V gene is TRBV2, the J gene TRBJ2-3, with D possibly being TRBD2 (5 bases). Germline assignment: CDR1 SNHLY and CDR2 FYNNEI. V lost 5 bases to trimming and J lost 2 bases, with 11 bases between them. The CDR3 is 14 residues long. This CDR3 reads CASSTSRDTDTQYF. The DNA of the CDR3 is TGTGCCAGCAGTACCAGTCGGGACACAGATACGCAGTATTTT.

This clonotype was detected ten times or more. The rearrangement joins TRBV15 to TRBJ1-5, with a possible D match to TRBD1 (6 bases). This CDR3 has 16 residues. The germline gives CDR1 LNHNV, CDR2 YYDKDF (reference sequence). Trimming cost V 4 bases and J 4 bases, with 17 bases left between them. The CDR3 region is CATSKNRDTLNQPQHF. The CDR3 DNA follows: TGTGCCACCAGCAAGAACCGGGACACTCTTAATCAGCCCCAGCATTTT. Based on the CDR3 plus reference TRBV15 and TRBJ1-5, the full variable domain is DAMVIQNPRYQVTQFGKPVTLSCSQTLNHNVMYWYQQKSSQAPKLLFHYYDKDFNNEADTPDNFQSRRPNTSFCFLDIRSPGLGDTAMYLCATSKNRDTLNQPQHFGDGTRLSIL.

The rearrangement joins TRBV29-1 to TRBJ2-1; no definite D call. The CDR3 contains 12 residues. Germline CDR1 and CDR2: SQVTM and ANQGSEA. Deletions cut 1 base from V and 3 bases from J, with 4 bases between. CDR3 protein: CSVEGNYNEQFF. DNA for the CDR3: TGCAGCGTTGAAGGGAACTACAATGAGCAGTTCTTC.

This clonotype was observed at least ten times. The V gene is TRBV7-9, the J gene TRBJ2-3; 7 bases align to TRBD2. From germline, CDR1 is SEHNR and CDR2 FQNEAQ (reference sequence). With V trimmed by 5 bases and J by 4 bases, 6 bases remained unmatched. The CDR3 runs to 14 residues. Here the CDR3 reads CASSPRTRSDTQYF. The CDR3 DNA sequence: TGTGCCAGCAGCCCCCGGACTAGATCAGATACGCAGTATTTT.

This clonotype was seen ten or more times. The junction differs from germline at one of its ends, possibly a read error. This chain connects TRBV19 to TRBJ2-7; TRBD2 is a possible D gene (6 bases). Germline CDR1 reads LNHDA; CDR2 reads SQIVND (reference sequence). The CDR3 contains 14 residues. The CDR3 reads CASSIAGSSDEQYF. Here the CDR3 DNA reads TGTGCCAGTAGTATAGCCGGGAGCTCCGACGAGCAGTACTTC.

The V call is TRBV10-3, the J call TRBJ1-1, with D perhaps TRBD1 (5 bases). Germline CDR1 reads ENHRY; CDR2 reads SYGVKD. The ends were cut back, 0 bases at V and 4 bases at J, with 15 bases in the middle. The CDR3 has 16 amino acids. The CDR3 sequence: CAISESTRGTSTEAFF. CDR3 DNA sequence: TGTGCCATCAGTGAGTCAACGCGGGGGACTAGCACTGAAGCTTTCTTT.

This clonotype was observed many times. The chain has TRBV13 and TRBJ1-6, with D hard to call. CDR3 length: 16 amino acids. Germline V gene lookup returns CDR1 PRHDT and CDR2 FYEKMQ (reference sequence). V was cut by 1 base and J by 2 bases, with 9 bases left in between. The CDR3 loop reads CASSLDSGAYNSPLHF. As DNA, the CDR3 is TGTGCCAGCAGCTTAGATAGCGGAGCCTATAATTCACCCCTCCACTTT.

This clonotype was seen many times. The chain couples TRBV4-1 to TRBJ2-4, with D possibly being TRBD1 (6 bases). The CDR3 spans 16 residues. Germline values: CDR1 MGHRA, CDR2 YSYEKL. Deletions cut 0 bases from V and 3 bases from J, with 12 bases between. The CDR3: CASSQDITGIKNIQYF. Here the CDR3 DNA reads TGCGCCAGCAGCCAAGATATTACAGGGATCAAAAACATTCAGTACTTC.

This clonotype came up many times. The chain combines TRBV21-1 with TRBJ2-7; TRBD2, the D gene given by the table, was not confirmed from the DNA. TRBV21-1 constitutes a pseudogene. The CDR3 runs 15 residues. The CDR3 DNA is TGTGCCAGCCCCAGCGGGAAGGTCACACTCTACGAGCAGTACTTC. Amino acids: CASPSGKVTLYEQYF.

The chain uses TRBV5-6 and TRBJ2-7, with D maybe TRBD2 (6 bases). Trimming removed 1 base from V and 6 bases from J, with 14 bases in between. Germline assignment: CDR1 SGHDT and CDR2 YYEEEE. CDR3 length: 14 amino acids. The CDR3 bases are TGTGCCAGCAGCTTGTGGTCTAGCGTCCTCGAGCAGTACTTC. The encoded protein is CASSLWSSVLEQYF.

In its sample, this clonotype was seen many times. V usage is TRBV9 and J usage is TRBJ1-1; a possible D gene is TRBD1 (5 bases). Looked up from germline, CDR1 is SGDLS and CDR2 is YYNGEE. The CDR3 runs to 13 residues. The V end was cut by 3 bases, the J end by 4 bases, with 10 bases between. CDR3 amino acids: CASSEGGGTEAFF. In DNA, the CDR3 is TGTGCCAGCAGCGAGGGCGGGGGCACTGAAGCTTTCTTT.

This clonotype was detected many times. The chain recombines TRBV6-2 or TRBV6-3 with TRBJ2-3; D gene ambiguous. The CDR3 totals 14 residues. V lost 8 bases to trimming and J lost 3 bases, with 15 bases between them. CDR1 MNHEY and CDR2 SVGEGT come from the germline V gene. CDR3 in amino acids: CASRKASGTDTQYF. CDR3 nucleotide sequence: TGTGCCAGCCGAAAAGCTTCCGGGACAGATACGCAGTATTTT.

This chain connects TRBV19 to TRBJ1-5; D is unresolved. Germline CDR1 and CDR2: LNHDA and SQIVND (reference sequence). Trimming removed 1 base from V and 7 bases from J, with 17 bases in between. The length of the CDR3 is 16 residues. CDR3 bases: TGTGCCAGTAGTATAGGAGGCATACGATTGGGGCAGCCCCAGCATTTT. Amino acid sequence: CASSIGGIRLGQPQHF.

This clonotype appeared many times. This chain joins TRBV7-2 and TRBJ1-1; D remains ambiguous. The CDR3 length is 13 residues. CDR1 and CDR2 (germline): SGHTA, FQGNSA. V was cut by 1 base and J by 6 bases, with 9 bases left in between. CDR3 protein: CASSLVAVSEAFF. The DNA of the CDR3 is TGTGCCAGCAGCTTAGTCGCGGTCTCTGAAGCTTTCTTT.

Notes on this clonotype: This sequence may be a read error, since a much larger clone differs from it by one base. The rearrangement joins TRBV5-1 to TRBJ2-7, with 7 bases fitting TRBD2. CDR1 and CDR2 from the germline V gene are SGHRS and YFSETQ. The CDR3 contains 15 residues. CDR3 protein: CAGSLSGQRGDEQYF. The CDR3 coding sequence is TGCGCCGGCAGCTTGTCCGGCCAGCGGGGTGACGAGCAGTACTTC.

The table lists this clonotype with many counts. CDR3 in amino acids: CASSPDAGEKLFF. The CDR3, as DNA: TGTGCCAGCAGCCCCGACGCCGGAGAAAAACTGTTTTTT. The V gene is TRBV7-9, the J gene TRBJ1-4; D is uncertain. Looked up from germline, CDR1 is SEHNR and CDR2 is FQNEAQ (reference sequence). V lost 5 bases, J lost 8 bases, and 12 bases lay in between. CDR3 length equals 13 residues.

As regards this clonotype: With a much larger clone just one base away, this may be a read error. The chain uses TRBV28 and TRBJ2-7; D is perhaps TRBD1 (6 bases). CDR1 and CDR2 from the germline V gene are MDHEN and SYDVKM. The CDR3 is made up of 17 amino acids. This CDR3 reads CASSVALAGTQYYKQYF. Here the CDR3 DNA reads TGTGCCAGCAGTGTTGCCCTCGCCGGGACACAATACTACAAGCAGTACTTC. The variable domain in full, with the rest retrieved from reference TRBV28 and TRBJ2-7, is DVKVTQSSRYLVKRTGEKVFLECVQDMDHENMFWYRQDPGLGLRLIYFSYDVKMKEKGDIPEGYSVSREKKERFSLILESASTNQTSMYLCASSVALAGTQYYKQYFGPGTRLTVT.

This clonotype came up once. This sequence may be a read error, since a much larger clone differs from it by one base. This chain connects TRBV20-1 to TRBJ2-7, with TRBD2 matching over 10 bases. Germline V gene data show CDR1 as DFQATT and CDR2 as SNEGSKA (reference sequence). The CDR3 contains 14 residues. The CDR3 spells CRASGLAGAYEQYF. Written as DNA, the CDR3 is TGCCGTGCTAGCGGCCTAGCGGGGGCCTACGAGCAGTACTTC.

Of note for this clonotype: Compared with germline, one end of the junction differs, possibly owing to a read error. The rearrangement joins TRBV6-6 to TRBJ2-1, with 9 nucleotides matching TRBD2. Looked up from germline, CDR1 is MNHNY and CDR2 is SVGAGI (reference sequence). CDR3 length: 15 residues. CDR3 sequence (DNA): TGTTCCAGCAGTATAGTTAGCGGGGGAGGGAATGAGCAGTTCTTC. Its translation is CSSSIVSGGGNEQFF.

The genes are TRBV29-1 and TRBJ2-1; D is unclear. CDR1 SQVTM and CDR2 ANQGSEA come from the germline V gene. V gave up 1 base and J gave up 5 bases, with 18 bases separating them. This CDR3 is 16 amino acids long. The CDR3 nucleotides are TGCAGCGTTGAAGGCCTTGGGCCGAACCCGAACAATGAGCAGTTCTTC. Translation: CSVEGLGPNPNNEQFF.